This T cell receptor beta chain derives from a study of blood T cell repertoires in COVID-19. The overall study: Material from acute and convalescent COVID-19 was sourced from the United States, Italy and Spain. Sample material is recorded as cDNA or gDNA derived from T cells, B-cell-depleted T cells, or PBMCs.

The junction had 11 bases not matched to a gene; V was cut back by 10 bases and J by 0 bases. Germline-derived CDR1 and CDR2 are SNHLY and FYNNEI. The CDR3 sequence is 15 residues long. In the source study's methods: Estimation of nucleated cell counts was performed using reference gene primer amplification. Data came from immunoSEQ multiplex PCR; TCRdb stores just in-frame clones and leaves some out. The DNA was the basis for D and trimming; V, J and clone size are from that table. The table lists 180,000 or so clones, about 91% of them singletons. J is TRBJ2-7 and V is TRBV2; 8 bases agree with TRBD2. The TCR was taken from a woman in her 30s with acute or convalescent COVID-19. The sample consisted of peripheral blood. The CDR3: CATYSGTANSYEQYF. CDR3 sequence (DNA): TGTGCCACCTATAGCGGGACTGCCAACTCCTACGAGCAGTACTTC. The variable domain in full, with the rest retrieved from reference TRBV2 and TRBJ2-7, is EPEVTQTPSHQVTQMGQEVILRCVPISNHLYFYWYRQILGQKVEFLVSFYNNEISEKSEIFDDQFSVERPDGSNFTLKIRSTKLEDSAMYFCATYSGTANSYEQYFGPGTRLTVT.